Shown below are 22 T cell receptor beta chains from a single sample sequenced in a study of T cell responses to AZD1222 COVID-19 vaccine. The repertoire was sequenced with immunoSEQ multiplex PCR; TCRdb's copy has only in-frame clones and lacks some. The data contain roughly 91,000 clones, about nine tenths of them singletons. Material: peripheral blood, obtained on day 0 of AZD1222 vaccination. The receptors were gathered from an adult in good health.

CDR3 sequence: CAISDVGSSYNEQFF. CDR3 DNA sequence: TGTGCCATCAGTGACGTGGGGAGCTCCTACAATGAGCAGTTCTTC. The chain has TRBV10-3 and TRBJ2-1, with a weak D call TRBD2 (5 bases). V was cut by 3 bases and J by 0 bases, with 9 bases left in between. The CDR3 consists of 15 residues. The germline V gene encodes CDR1 ENHRY and CDR2 SYGVKD.

This CDR3 reads CASKRTGSGYTF. In DNA form, the CDR3 reads TGTGCCAGCAAGAGGACAGGGTCAGGCTACACCTTC. This rearrangement joins TRBV5-6 to TRBJ1-2; 8 nucleotides line up with TRBD1. J gave up 8 bases and V 6 bases, and 6 bases lay outside the gene matches. The CDR3 spans 12 residues. The germline CDR1 and CDR2 sequences are SGHDT and YYEEEE.

The chain couples TRBV5-1 to TRBJ2-7; the D is unclear. Trimming took off 0 bases at V and 3 bases at J, with 10 bases between the two ends. The length of the CDR3 is 14 residues. Germline CDR1 and CDR2: SGHRS and YFSETQ. In DNA, the CDR3 is TGCGCCAGCAGCTTGGGGCAGAGGAGCTACGAGCAGTACTTC. Its protein product is CASSLGQRSYEQYF. The variable domain in full, completed from reference TRBV5-1 and TRBJ2-7, reads KAGVTQTPRYLIKTRGQQVTLSCSPISGHRSVSWYQQTPGQGLQFLFEYFSETQRNKGNFPGRFSGRQFSNSRSEMNVSTLELGDSALYLCASSLGQRSYEQYFGPGTRLTVT.

This chain connects TRBV27 to TRBJ2-2; 15 bases agree with TRBD2. This CDR3 spans 17 amino acids. The ends lost 7 bases at V and 1 base at J; junction bases unmatched: 4. Germline CDR1 MNHEY, CDR2 SMNVEV (reference sequence). CDR3 residues: CASTEGLAGGNTGELFF. As DNA, the CDR3 is TGTGCCAGCACCGAGGGACTAGCGGGGGGGAACACCGGGGAGCTGTTTTTT.

This clone was recorded once. The CDR3 reads CAADPGGGQGHTGELFF. As DNA, the CDR3 is TGTGCCGCTGACCCCGGGGGGGGACAGGGGCACACCGGGGAGCTGTTTTTT. The chain joins TRBV24-1 to TRBJ2-2, with TRBD1 matching 10 bases. Unmatched junction bases numbered 15, after V lost 12 bases and J lost 3 bases. The CDR3 runs to 17 residues. Looked up from germline, CDR1 is KGHDR and CDR2 is SFDVKD.

The chain uses TRBV3-1 (or the pseudogene TRBV3-2) and TRBJ1-1; 12 bases are shared with TRBD1. Germline lookup yields CDR1 LGHDT and CDR2 YNNKEL (reference sequence). V was clipped by 6 bases and J by 5 bases; unmatched bases: 7. The CDR3 has 15 residues. CDR3 amino acids: CASRGTGGGRTEAFF. DNA of the CDR3: TGTGCCAGCAGGGGGACAGGGGGCGGTCGGACTGAAGCTTTCTTT.

The genes are TRBV23-1 and TRBJ1-1; 9 bases are a match to TRBD1. Being an ORF, TRBV23-1 has a function that is uncertain. Trimming cost V 4 bases and J 4 bases; bases outside gene matches: 4. The CDR3 has 14 residues. The CDR3 DNA reads as TGCGCCAGCAGTCGGACGACAGGGGGCACTGAAGCTTTCTTT. This encodes CASSRTTGGTEAFF.

The CDR3 region is CASRGDSITDTQYF. CDR3 DNA sequence: TGTGCCAGTCGGGGGGACAGCATCACAGATACGCAGTATTTT. The chain employs TRBV19 and TRBJ2-3; either TRBD1 or TRBD2 may fit D (7 bases each). This CDR3 region has 14 residues. The V gene lost 8 bases and the J gene lost 2 bases, with 14 bases spanning the gap. Germline V gene lookup returns CDR1 LNHDA and CDR2 SQIVND (reference sequence).

V gene TRBV6-1 combines with J gene TRBJ1-1, with TRBD1 identical over 8 bases. V lost 4 bases, J lost 0 bases, and 7 bases stayed unmatched. Per the germline V gene, CDR1 is MNHNS and CDR2 is SASEGT. CDR3 size: 16 residues. For the CDR3, the DNA is TGTGCCAGCAGTGGCGGGACAGGACGAATGAACACTGAAGCTTTCTTT. It encodes CASSGGTGRMNTEAFF.

This chain links TRBV27 with TRBJ1-1, with 7 bases matching TRBD1. J was trimmed by 10 bases and V by 2 bases; bases with no gene match: 13. The CDR3 length is 15 residues. Germline V gene lookup returns CDR1 MNHEY and CDR2 SMNVEV (reference sequence). The CDR3 coding sequence is TGTGCCAGCAGTTTAACGGGACAGCTACAAACGGCAGCTTTCTTT. Its protein is CASSLTGQLQTAAFF.

This sequence joins TRBV3-1 (or the pseudogene TRBV3-2) and TRBJ2-2; 7 nucleotides line up with TRBD1. This CDR3 has 16 residues. With 3 bases clipped from V and 2 bases from J, the junction kept 6 bases outside the gene matches. CDR1 and CDR2 from the germline V gene are LGHDT and YNNKEL (reference sequence). The CDR3 protein is CASSQHRGINTGELFF. The CDR3 DNA reads TGTGCCAGCAGCCAGCACAGGGGCATTAACACCGGGGAGCTGTTTTTT.

The rearrangement uses TRBV7-9 and TRBJ1-2, with unresolved D. Germline CDR1 is SEHNR and CDR2 is FQNEAQ (reference sequence). V lost 1 base and J 1 base, leaving 13 bases between the germline ends. This CDR3 spans 16 amino acids. The CDR3 loop is CASSLGTGKNNYGYTF. As DNA, the CDR3 is TGTGCCAGCAGCTTAGGTACTGGGAAGAATAACTATGGCTACACCTTC. Drawing the rest from reference TRBV7-9 and TRBJ1-2, the complete variable domain is DTGVSQNPRHKITKRGQNVTFRCDPISEHNRLYWYRQTLGQGPEFLTYFQNEAQLEKSRLLSDRFSAERPKGSFSTLEIQRTEQGDSAMYLCASSLGTGKNNYGYTFGSGTRLTVV.

The chain couples TRBV7-6 to TRBJ1-2; D possibly corresponds to TRBD1 (5 bases). V shed 2 bases and J shed 2 bases, with 15 bases lying between them. This CDR3 has 16 residues. The germline V gene encodes CDR1 SGHVS and CDR2 FNYEAQ. The CDR3 loop is CASSLMGGRENYGYTF. The CDR3 DNA reads as TGTGCCAGCAGCTTAATGGGGGGACGGGAAAACTATGGCTACACCTTC.

This clone was detected only once. The chain uses TRBV6-5 and TRBJ1-6, with D possibly matching TRBD1 (5 bases). Deletions cut 6 bases from V and 10 bases from J, with 19 bases between. This CDR3 has 15 amino acids. CDR1 and CDR2 (germline): MNHEY, SVGAGI. The CDR3 here is CASRGSEARVSPLHF. The CDR3 nucleotides are TGTGCCAGCAGGGGCTCCGAGGCCAGGGTGTCACCCCTCCACTTT.

The chain recombines TRBV27 with TRBJ1-2, with 9 nucleotides matching TRBD1. V dropped 5 bases and J dropped 7; count of bases not matched to a gene: 2. The germline gives CDR1 MNHEY, CDR2 SMNVEV (reference sequence). The CDR3 spans 12 residues. CDR3 amino acids: CASSQTGGGYTF. CDR3 DNA: TGTGCCAGCAGTCAGACAGGGGGTGGCTACACCTTC.

This rearrangement joins TRBV3-1 (or the pseudogene TRBV3-2) to TRBJ1-4; tentative D call: TRBD1 (5 bases). The CDR3 is 16 amino acids. Deletions cut 4 bases from V and 3 bases from J, with 15 bases between. Germline V gives CDR1 LGHDT, CDR2 YNNKEL (reference sequence). CDR3 DNA sequence: TGTGCCAGCAGCCCAACCTCCGGGGGATCTAATGAAAAACTGTTTTTT. It translates to CASSPTSGGSNEKLFF.

The CDR3 bases are TGTGCCAGCAGCCTTGTCACAGATACGCAGTATTTT. Amino acids: CASSLVTDTQYF. The chain employs TRBV6-5 and TRBJ2-3, with D unclear. The CDR3 sequence is 12 residues long. Trimming took off 6 bases at V and 2 bases at J, with 6 bases between the two ends. Per the germline V gene, CDR1 is MNHEY and CDR2 is SVGAGI.

The chain uses TRBV19 and TRBJ2-2, with TRBD2 matching over 8 bases. V was pared by 7 bases and J by 4 bases, with 11 bases of the junction left unmatched. Germline V CDR1 and CDR2: LNHDA, SQIVND (reference sequence). The CDR3 length is 16 residues. The CDR3 protein is CASTLRGGPSTGELFF. The CDR3 DNA reads as TGTGCCAGTACCCTACGGGGGGGGCCGAGCACCGGGGAGCTGTTTTTT.

The chain couples TRBV5-1 to TRBJ2-1; 9 nucleotides agree with TRBD1. Germline CDR1 reads SGHRS; CDR2 reads YFSETQ. V was clipped by 2 bases and J by 6 bases; unmatched bases: 12. CDR3 length equals 17 residues. CDR3 coding DNA: TGCGCCAGCAGCTTCACAGGGGGCGCAAACGTGGGCAATGAGCAGTTCTTC. Translating gives CASSFTGGANVGNEQFF.

V gene TRBV6-5 combines with J gene TRBJ2-7, with a tentative D call TRBD1 (5 bases). The CDR3 is 15 amino acids. Trimming left V 2 bases short and J 2 bases short, with 13 bases between. In germline, CDR1 is MNHEY, CDR2 SVGAGI. CDR3 in amino acids: CASSYDYDRTYEQYF. CDR3 in DNA: TGTGCCAGCAGTTACGATTACGACAGAACCTACGAGCAGTACTTC.

The rearrangement links TRBV18 to TRBJ1-2; no reliable D call. V shed 2 bases and J shed 8 bases, with 15 bases lying between them. Germline V gives CDR1 KGHSH, CDR2 LQKENI. The CDR3 consists of 14 residues. CDR3 nucleotide sequence: TGTGCCAGCTCACCAATGGACCTGCGACGGGGCTACACCTTC. Protein product: CASSPMDLRRGYTF.

The V call is TRBV6-6, the J call TRBJ1-5; D might be TRBD1 (5 bases). The CDR3 is 17 residues long. The V gene lost 5 bases and the J gene lost 0 bases, with 17 bases spanning the gap. Germline CDR1 reads MNHNY; CDR2 reads SVGAGI (reference sequence). The CDR3 protein is CASSPGVGENSNQPQHF. In DNA form, the CDR3 reads TGTGCCAGCAGTCCCGGCGTGGGGGAGAATAGCAATCAGCCCCAGCATTTT.